These 2 T cell receptor beta chains originate from one sample sequenced in a study of blood T cells in healthy people across ages. The second PCR ran roughly 7 to 11 cycles with a sample-barcoded 5' primer and J-beta primers. TCRdb reprocessed the 5' RACE reads via MiXCR and lists one record per CDR3 protein. The table lists roughly 860,000 distinct CDR3 sequences, less than 80% of them singletons. The sequenced sample was blood. All receptors derive from a man aged 25 to 45 in good health.

This clonotype showed up just a few times. The chain combines TRBV7-2 with TRBJ1-4; D possibly corresponds to TRBD1 (5 bases). This CDR3 has 14 amino acids. The germline CDR1 and CDR2 sequences are SGHTA and FQGNSA. V gave up 4 bases and J gave up 2 bases, with 8 bases separating them. CDR3 residues: CASSWGVTNEKLFF. DNA for the CDR3: TGTGCCAGCAGCTGGGGCGTCACTAATGAAAAACTGTTTTTT.

The genes are TRBV20-1 and TRBJ1-2; D is possibly TRBD1 (5 bases). The CDR3 totals 14 residues. V gave up 6 bases and J gave up 2 bases, with 16 bases separating them. CDR1 and CDR2 from the germline V gene are DFQATT and SNEGSKA (reference sequence). DNA for the CDR3: TGCAGTGCGTCTGGGGCAGGGCCCAACTATGGCTACACCTTC. It translates to CSASGAGPNYGYTF.